Listed below are T cell receptor beta chains from one sample, sequenced in a study of monozygotic twins with inflammatory bowel disease. TCRdb re-analyzed the 5' RACE reads; it lists each CDR3 protein once, without DNA. This listing includes some 89,000 distinct CDR3 sequences. The sample was blood. Receptors were obtained from a human donor with ulcerative colitis or Crohn's disease, or a healthy co-twin of an affected twin (not recorded which). CDR3s include the opening cysteine and the closing phenylalanine or tryptophan.

TRBV5-6	TRBJ2-3	CASTRGGSYTDTQYF
TRBV5-6	TRBJ2-7	CASSPGTRFYEQYF
TRBV18	TRBJ1-1	CASSPRPRGDTEAFF
TRBV5-1	TRBJ2-3	CASSLPRGASTDTQYF
TRBV18	TRBJ2-2	CASSPFLAENTGELFF
TRBV13	TRBJ2-7	CASSLVRGNEQYF
TRBV7-3	TRBJ2-3	CASSTSTAGSDTQYF
TRBV3-1	TRBJ1-6	CASSQGSPLHF
TRBV3-1	TRBJ1-2	CASSQGSLRSYGYTF
TRBV20-1	TRBJ2-7	CSARGDRDYEQYF
TRBV6-5	TRBJ1-1	CASRDRGTAFF
TRBV5-4	TRBJ2-6	CASSPNSGANVLTF
TRBV25-1	TRBJ2-5	CASSGIKEETQYF
TRBV12-3/TRBV12-4	TRBJ2-2	CASSLDRVSGELFF
TRBV7-9	TRBJ1-2	CASSPRGQSYGYTF
TRBV5-1	TRBJ2-2	CASSRDNTGELFF
TRBV25-1	TRBJ2-7	CASIEGARDEQYF
TRBV2	TRBJ2-7	CASSATGQYYEQYF
TRBV7-2	TRBJ2-6	CASSADISGANVLTF
TRBV9	TRBJ2-6	CASSVAGSRSGANVLTF
TRBV20-1	TRBJ1-1	CSARPRGSEAFF
TRBV18	TRBJ1-1	CASLGQPNTEAFF
TRBV5-5	TRBJ2-7	CASSRGMGLAGEQYF
TRBV11-2	TRBJ2-4	CASSPIGVGQTKNIQYF
TRBV10-3	TRBJ2-1	CAIRGYGLAGGNEQFF
TRBV5-1	TRBJ1-1	CASSLDLSEYTEAFF
TRBV27	TRBJ1-2	CASSLVPAPRHGYTF
TRBV7-8	TRBJ1-2	CASSLGGTGDNYGYTF
TRBV5-6	TRBJ1-2	CASSPWRLGQSLDGYTF
TRBV7-8	TRBJ2-1	CASSLAGGDEQFF
TRBV5-1	TRBJ1-2	CASRPGTGTSGYTF
TRBV5-1	TRBJ1-1	CASSRPLRGAGTEAFF
TRBV19	TRBJ2-1	CASSIFGGGPYNEQFF
TRBV20-1	TRBJ1-1	CSATGTGVMMGTEAFF
TRBV5-1	TRBJ1-1	CASSRLGQVGTEAFF
TRBV6-7	TRBJ1-5	CASTRRPQPQHF
TRBV5-6	TRBJ2-7	CASSPWRDRRTYEQYF